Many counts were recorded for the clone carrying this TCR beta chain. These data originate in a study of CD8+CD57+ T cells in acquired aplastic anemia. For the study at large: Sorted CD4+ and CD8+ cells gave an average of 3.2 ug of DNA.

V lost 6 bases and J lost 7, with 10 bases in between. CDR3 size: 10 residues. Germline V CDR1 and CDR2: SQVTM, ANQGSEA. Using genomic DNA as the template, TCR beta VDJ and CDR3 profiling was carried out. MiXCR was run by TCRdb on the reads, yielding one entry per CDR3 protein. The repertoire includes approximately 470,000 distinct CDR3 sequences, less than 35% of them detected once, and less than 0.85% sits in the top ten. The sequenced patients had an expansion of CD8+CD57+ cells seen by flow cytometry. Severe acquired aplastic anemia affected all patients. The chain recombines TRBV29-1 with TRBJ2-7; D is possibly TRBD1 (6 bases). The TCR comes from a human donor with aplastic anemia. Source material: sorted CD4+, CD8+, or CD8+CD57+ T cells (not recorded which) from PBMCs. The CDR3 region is CSVFQGEQYF. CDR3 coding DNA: TGCAGCGTCTTTCAGGGGGAGCAGTACTTC.